The 3 T cell receptor beta chains below come from one sample, sequenced in a study of identical twins. A single record per CDR3 protein comes from TCRdb applying MiXCR to the 5' RACE reads. The repertoire holds roughly 350,000 distinct CDR3 sequences, approximately 10% seen once, with 7.5% to 9.5% in the top ten. The source material was naive T cells sorted from blood. Receptors were obtained from a woman aged 45-65 years in good health.

This clonotype was seen ten or more times. This chain connects TRBV12-3 or TRBV12-4 to TRBJ1-6, with 8 bases aligning to TRBD1. V was clipped by 5 bases and J by 7 bases; unmatched bases: 1. The CDR3 spans 13 residues. DNA of the CDR3: TGTGCCAGCAGTGGACAGGGAAATTCACCCCTCCACTTT. It yields the protein CASSGQGNSPLHF.

The rearrangement joins TRBV29-1 to TRBJ2-5; 7 nucleotides align to TRBD2. CDR1 is SQVTM and CDR2 is ANQGSEA in the germline V gene. CDR3 length equals 13 residues. With 5 bases clipped from V and 4 bases from J, the junction kept 7 bases outside the gene matches. CDR3 bases: TGCAGCGTTTTCGCTAGCGGTGGAGAGACCCAGTACTTC. Translation gives CSVFASGGETQYF.

The chain uses TRBV27 and TRBJ1-1, with 9 bases lining up with TRBD1. This CDR3 region has 16 residues. V shed 3 bases and J 3 bases; nucleotides not matched to a gene: 8. Germline lookup yields CDR1 MNHEY and CDR2 SMNVEV (reference sequence). The CDR3 DNA reads TGTGCCAGCAGTTTCACCGGGACAGGGAGGGACACTGAAGCTTTCTTT. Translation: CASSFTGTGRDTEAFF.